What follows are 5 T cell receptor beta chains derived from one specimen sequenced in a study of blood T cells in healthy people across ages. Sample-barcoded 5' priming and a J-beta primer mix drove a second PCR of about 7 to 12 cycles. A single record per CDR3 protein comes from TCRdb applying MiXCR to the 5' RACE reads. The sample consists of approximately 800,000 distinct CDR3 sequences, 35% to 40% of them appearing once. Sequenced sample: blood. These receptors came from a man aged 18-30 years in good health.

This chain uses TRBV12-3 or TRBV12-4 with TRBJ1-4, with no clear D. V dropped 7 bases and J dropped 4 bases, with 7 bases sitting between them. This CDR3 region has 12 residues. The CDR3 bases are TGTGCCAGCAACTACGATAATGAAAAACTGTTTTTT. As protein: CASNYDNEKLFF.

This clonotype showed up many times. The chain links TRBV20-1 to TRBJ2-5; 7 nucleotides line up with TRBD2. J lost 5 bases, V lost 1 base, and 4 bases had no gene match. This CDR3 region has 13 residues. Germline values: CDR1 DFQATT, CDR2 SNEGSKA (reference sequence). The CDR3 here is CSARGWGGETQYF. CDR3 DNA sequence: TGCAGTGCTAGAGGCTGGGGAGGGGAGACCCAGTACTTC.

V usage is TRBV7-8 and J usage is TRBJ2-2, with D tentatively TRBD1 or TRBD2 (5 bases each). The CDR3 has 18 amino acids. Germline CDR1 SGHVS, CDR2 FQNEAQ. Trimming pared 3 bases from V and 0 bases from J, leaving 17 bases between. CDR3 in amino acids: CASSFHRSGTTNTGELFF. The CDR3 DNA reads as TGTGCCAGCAGCTTCCATCGTTCGGGGACCACGAACACCGGGGAGCTGTTTTTT.

This clonotype has only a few counts. This chain uses TRBV7-8 with TRBJ1-5; 7 nucleotides match TRBD1. Looked up from germline, CDR1 is SGHVS and CDR2 is FQNEAQ. The V gene end was trimmed by 5 bases and the J gene end by 5 bases; junction bases not matched to a gene: 12. There are 16 residues in the CDR3. CDR3 bases: TGTGCCAGCAGCAAACGGGACAGCGTTAGGGATCAGCCCCAGCATTTT. Its protein product is CASSKRDSVRDQPQHF.

This clonotype appeared a few times. The chain is built from TRBV13 and TRBJ2-3, with 9 bases that match TRBD1. This CDR3 spans 15 amino acids. The germline CDR1 and CDR2 sequences are PRHDT and FYEKMQ (reference sequence). V shed 5 bases, J shed 0 bases, and the junction held 3 bases outside the gene matches. CDR3 amino acids: CASSPTGGSTDTQYF. The CDR3 bases are TGTGCCAGCAGCCCGACAGGGGGTAGCACAGATACGCAGTATTTT.